The 32 T cell receptor beta chains reported below all come from one sample, sequenced in a study of blood T cells in healthy people across ages. For the second PCR, which ran for about 6 to 11 cycles, a sample-barcoded 5' primer and a J-beta primer mix were used. TCRdb processed the 5' RACE reads anew with MiXCR; each CDR3 protein has one entry. The table has hundreds of thousands of distinct CDR3 sequences, around 45% seen once. Sequenced sample: blood. Every receptor here comes from a man in his sixties in good health.

The rearrangement joins TRBV20-1 to TRBJ2-7, with 8 bases lining up with TRBD1. CDR1 and CDR2 from the germline V gene are DFQATT and SNEGSKA (reference sequence). The CDR3 is 13 residues long. V lost 3 bases to trimming and J lost 6 bases; unmatched junction nucleotides: 7. As DNA, the CDR3 is TGCAGTGCTAGGGGACAGGAGTTCTCCGAGCAGTACTTC. This encodes CSARGQEFSEQYF.

This clonotype was picked up a small number of times. The chain links TRBV4-3 to TRBJ2-1, with 9 positions matching TRBD2. The ends lost 4 bases at V and 8 bases at J; junction bases unmatched: 6. The CDR3 loop spans 14 amino acids. Germline CDR1 LGHNA, CDR2 YSLEER. In DNA form, the CDR3 reads TGCGCCAGCAGCCGGGGACTAGCCGCCTATGAGCAGTTCTTC. The encoded protein is CASSRGLAAYEQFF.

A single count supports this clonotype. Being one base from a much bigger clone, this may be a read error. The rearrangement uses TRBV7-3 and TRBJ2-4; D is possibly TRBD1 or TRBD2 (5 bases each). Near its end, the DNA agrees better with TRBJ2-7, so the J call may be wrong. Germline CDR1 and CDR2: SGHTA and FQGTGA. The CDR3 contains 13 residues. The CDR3 is CASIWDGSYEQYF. CDR3 nucleotide sequence: TGTGCCAGCATATGGGACGGCTCCTACGAGCAGTACTTC.

The chain uses TRBV7-8 and TRBJ2-5; no clear D gene. Trimming stripped 10 bases from V and 4 bases from J, with 10 bases between. The length of the CDR3 is 11 residues. Germline V gene lookup returns CDR1 SGHVS and CDR2 FQNEAQ. As DNA, the CDR3 is TGTGCCACCGGTTGGGGAGAGACCCAGTACTTC. Its protein product is CATGWGETQYF.

The rearrangement uses TRBV7-2 and TRBJ1-6; no clear D gene. The germline V gene has CDR1 SGHTA and CDR2 FQGNSA. The CDR3 is 15 residues long. The V end lost 1 base, the J end lost 5 bases, and 9 bases lay between the germline ends. The CDR3 spells CASSLGSQDNSPLHF. DNA of the CDR3: TGTGCCAGCAGCTTAGGTAGTCAAGATAATTCACCCCTCCACTTT.

The chain uses TRBV11-2 and TRBJ1-2, with 8 bases aligning to TRBD1. Germline CDR1 is SGHAT and CDR2 is FQNNGV. The CDR3 extends over 13 amino acids. With 8 bases clipped from V and 8 bases from J, the junction kept 10 bases outside the gene matches. Written as DNA, the CDR3 is TGTGCCAGCTCGGGGCAGGGGGCTCTCGGCTACACCTTC. It encodes CASSGQGALGYTF.

This clonotype was picked up many times. The rearrangement links TRBV10-3 to TRBJ2-7; no firm D call. Germline CDR1 is ENHRY and CDR2 is SYGVKD. The CDR3 contains 14 residues. Trimming took 6 bases from V and 5 from J, leaving 17 bases between them. CDR3 loop: CAIRSDTPLDEQYF. Written as DNA, the CDR3 is TGTGCCATCAGGAGTGACACCCCACTGGACGAGCAGTACTTC.

The rearrangement uses TRBV11-3 and TRBJ1-1, with 11 nucleotides matching TRBD1. The CDR3 extends over 16 amino acids. V was clipped by 5 bases and J by 3 bases; unmatched bases: 8. Per germline, CDR1 SGHNT and CDR2 YENEEA. The CDR3: CASSARVGQGDTEAFF. CDR3 DNA sequence: TGTGCCAGCAGCGCCCGAGTGGGACAGGGGGACACTGAAGCTTTCTTT.

The table lists this clonotype with many counts. The CDR3 spells CASTPSVGNGYTF. The CDR3 DNA is TGTGCCAGCACCCCATCGGTAGGGAATGGCTACACCTTC. The chain combines TRBV12-3 or TRBV12-4 with TRBJ1-2; no firm D call. The CDR3 runs 13 residues. Trimming took off 7 bases at V and 6 bases at J, with 15 bases between the two ends.

In this sample, this clonotype turned up many times. This chain links TRBV20-1 with TRBJ1-6, with 9 bases lining up with TRBD1. The CDR3 has 14 amino acids. Germline assignment: CDR1 DFQATT and CDR2 SNEGSKA (reference sequence). With 3 bases clipped from V and 8 bases from J, the junction kept 5 bases outside the gene matches. The CDR3 sequence: CSASRTGEYSPLHF. The CDR3 DNA follows: TGCAGTGCTAGTCGGACAGGGGAGTATTCACCCCTCCACTTT.

The rearrangement joins TRBV27 to TRBJ2-3, with D possibly being TRBD1 (6 bases). CDR3 length: 12 residues. V was pared by 5 bases and J by 10 bases, with 13 bases between. Germline V CDR1 and CDR2: MNHEY, SMNVEV (reference sequence). The CDR3 is CASSLQGCAQYF. For the CDR3, the DNA is TGTGCCAGCAGTCTACAGGGTTGTGCGCAGTATTTT.

This clonotype was counted ten times or more. The V call is TRBV5-5, the J call TRBJ1-2; 7 nucleotides match TRBD1. Germline CDR1 is SGHKS and CDR2 is YYEKEE (reference sequence). J was trimmed by 2 bases and V by 4 bases; bases with no gene match: 11. CDR3 length equals 16 residues. The CDR3 loop reads CASSRTGRDQNYGYTF. The CDR3 DNA reads as TGTGCCAGCAGCCGGACAGGACGGGACCAAAACTATGGCTACACCTTC.

This chain connects TRBV6-5 to TRBJ1-2; D call uncertain. Per the germline V gene, CDR1 is MNHEY and CDR2 is SVGAGI. The ends were cut back, 7 bases at V and 3 bases at J, with 18 bases in the middle. This CDR3 has 15 residues. In DNA form, the CDR3 reads TGTGCCAGCACTACGGGTGGGCGGCGAGACTATGGCTACACCTTC. Translated: CASTTGGRRDYGYTF.

The chain couples TRBV6-6 to TRBJ2-7, with a weak D call TRBD1 (6 bases). In germline, CDR1 is MNHNY, CDR2 SVGAGI (reference sequence). Trimming pared 1 base from V and 5 bases from J, leaving 12 bases between. The length of the CDR3 is 14 residues. The CDR3, as DNA: TGTGCCAGCAGTTACTACTTCAGGGGTAACGAGCAGTACTTC. It translates to CASSYYFRGNEQYF.

This clonotype was seen only a few times. The CDR3 reads CASSPEGKASYNEQFF. CDR3 DNA: TGCGCCAGCAGCCCCGAGGGCAAAGCCTCCTACAATGAGCAGTTCTTC. The J gene is TRBJ2-1, the V gene TRBV4-3; weak D call: TRBD2 (5 bases). Germline-derived CDR1 and CDR2 are LGHNA and YSLEER. V was shortened by 4 bases and J by 0 bases, with 13 bases between the two germline ends. The CDR3 loop spans 16 amino acids.

This chain connects TRBV20-1 to TRBJ1-1; 9 nucleotides line up with TRBD1. Germline-derived CDR1 and CDR2 are DFQATT and SNEGSKA (reference sequence). Trimming removed 6 bases from V and 5 bases from J; junction bases left unmatched: 7. The CDR3 has 13 amino acids. CDR3 protein: CSATDRGGTEAFF. The CDR3 nucleotides are TGCAGTGCCACGGACAGGGGAGGTACTGAAGCTTTCTTT.

The chain employs TRBV4-1 and TRBJ1-1, with D perhaps TRBD1 (5 bases). V was clipped by 1 base and J by 4 bases, with 10 bases between them. The CDR3 is made up of 14 amino acids. The germline gives CDR1 MGHRA, CDR2 YSYEKL. CDR3 sequence (DNA): TGCGCCAGCAGCCAAGTTGGGGCGGGCACTGAAGCTTTCTTT. Translation: CASSQVGAGTEAFF.

The rearrangement joins TRBV18 to TRBJ1-1; D uncertain. The CDR3 is 16 amino acids. The V gene's germline CDR1 is KGHSH and CDR2 LQKENI. The V and J ends lost 3 bases and 0 bases respectively, with 14 bases between them. This CDR3 reads CASSPSWAPLNTEAFF. As DNA, the CDR3 is TGTGCCAGCTCACCTTCCTGGGCACCGTTGAACACTGAAGCTTTCTTT. The entire variable domain, with the rest obtained from reference TRBV18 and TRBJ1-1, is as follows: NAGVMQNPRHLVRRRGQEARLRCSPMKGHSHVYWYRQLPEEGLKFMVYLQKENIIDESGMPKERFSAEFPKEGPSILRIQQVVRGDSAAYFCASSPSWAPLNTEAFFGQGTRLTVV.

The V gene is TRBV9, the J gene TRBJ1-6, with unresolved D. Germline CDR1 and CDR2: SGDLS and YYNGEE. Trimming stripped 4 bases from V and 5 bases from J, with 4 bases between. The CDR3 runs 12 residues. CDR3 loop: CASSQHNSPLHF. The CDR3 bases are TGTGCCAGCAGCCAGCATAATTCACCCCTCCACTTT.

The chain is built from TRBV18 and TRBJ2-7; D might be TRBD1 (6 bases). CDR1 is KGHSH, CDR2 LQKENI, per germline. The V end was cut by 8 bases, the J end by 7 bases, with 18 bases between. This CDR3 comprises 13 residues. The CDR3 is CASHPGTNNEQYF. CDR3 coding DNA: TGTGCCAGCCACCCCGGGACAAACAATGAGCAGTACTTC. The full variable domain, completed using reference TRBV18 and TRBJ2-7, is NAGVMQNPRHLVRRRGQEARLRCSPMKGHSHVYWYRQLPEEGLKFMVYLQKENIIDESGMPKERFSAEFPKEGPSILRIQQVVRGDSAAYFCASHPGTNNEQYFGPGTRLTVT.

The J gene is TRBJ2-4, the V gene TRBV7-8; 8 bases map to TRBD2. CDR3 length equals 14 residues. The V gene end was trimmed by 5 bases and the J gene end by 13 bases; junction bases not matched to a gene: 13. The germline V gene encodes CDR1 SGHVS and CDR2 FQNEAQ. This chain's CDR3 is CASSKIAGPGEQYF. CDR3 in DNA: TGTGCCAGCAGCAAAATAGCGGGGCCGGGGGAGCAGTACTTC.

This clonotype was picked up a small number of times. The J gene is TRBJ2-1, the V gene TRBV6-6; 8 positions agree with TRBD1. CDR1 and CDR2 (germline): MNHNY, SVGAGI (reference sequence). V gave up 6 bases and J gave up 7 bases; unmatched junction bases: 11. The CDR3 consists of 15 residues. For the CDR3, the DNA is TGTGCCAGCAGCACGGACAGGGCGGGATTGAATGAGCAGTTCTTC. Protein: CASSTDRAGLNEQFF.

This clonotype appeared a few times. The CDR3 bases are TGTGCCAGCAGTGTGGGGACCGGAGGTGAAAAACTGTTTTTT. This codes for CASSVGTGGEKLFF. The chain couples TRBV25-1 to TRBJ1-4, with TRBD1 as a possible D gene (5 bases). The CDR3 totals 14 residues. Trimming took off 4 bases at V and 7 bases at J, with 13 bases between the two ends. Germline V CDR1 and CDR2: MGHDK, SYGVNS.

This clonotype has a handful of counts. The V gene is TRBV6-6, the J gene TRBJ2-4; perhaps TRBD2 as D (6 bases). This CDR3 has 11 residues. Germline V lookup: CDR1 MNHNY, CDR2 SVGAGI (reference sequence). V lost 5 bases and J lost 9, with 8 bases in between. CDR3 nucleotides: TGTGCCAGCAGTCGGGACTGCATTCAGTACTTC. Translating gives CASSRDCIQYF.

The V call is TRBV29-1, the J call TRBJ2-2, with D perhaps TRBD1 (6 bases). Trimming removed 3 bases at V and 6 bases at J, with 8 bases between. Germline CDR1 and CDR2: SQVTM and ANQGSEA. The CDR3 has 12 residues. The CDR3 region is CSVEGAAGELFF. Here the CDR3 DNA reads TGCAGCGTTGAGGGGGCCGCCGGGGAGCTGTTTTTT.

The chain uses TRBV14 and TRBJ2-2; D is undetermined. The CDR3 totals 14 residues. V lost 2 bases, J lost 1 base, and 5 bases lay in between. The V gene's germline CDR1 is SGHDN and CDR2 FVKESK. The CDR3 here is CASSQHLNTGELFF. The DNA of the CDR3 is TGTGCCAGCAGCCAACATCTGAACACCGGGGAGCTGTTTTTT.

V is TRBV2 and J is TRBJ1-5; TRBD1 matches 7 bases. The CDR3 spans 15 residues. The V gene end was trimmed by 6 bases and the J gene end by 5 bases; junction bases not matched to a gene: 10. Germline V gene sequence: CDR1 SNHLY, CDR2 FYNNEI. This chain's CDR3 is CASRQHRTGDQPQHF. The CDR3 DNA reads TGTGCCAGCAGACAACATAGGACAGGCGATCAGCCCCAGCATTTT.

This clonotype was observed a handful of times. The rearrangement links TRBV20-1 to TRBJ2-7, with TRBD2 matching over 10 bases. The CDR3 totals 16 residues. The germline V gene encodes CDR1 DFQATT and CDR2 SNEGSKA (reference sequence). V trimming: 5 bases; J trimming: 5 bases; junction bases outside the gene matches: 15. The CDR3 sequence: CSASQSVGLAEHEQYF. CDR3 bases: TGCAGTGCTTCCCAGTCGGTTGGACTAGCGGAACACGAGCAGTACTTC.

The rearrangement links TRBV6-2 or TRBV6-3 to TRBJ2-2, with 9 positions matching TRBD2. The V and J ends lost 8 bases and 0 bases, in that order; junction bases with no gene match: 4. There are 15 residues in the CDR3. Germline V lookup: CDR1 MNHEY, CDR2 SVGEGT. CDR3 sequence: CASRGLATNTGELFF. CDR3 nucleotide sequence: TGTGCCAGCCGGGGACTAGCAACGAACACCGGGGAGCTGTTTTTT.

Notes on this clonotype: No conserved phenylalanine or tryptophan is present at the end of the CDR3, so a read error is the likely explanation. This chain uses TRBV12-3 or TRBV12-4 with TRBJ2-7, with a possible D match to TRBD1 (6 bases). The CDR3 extends over 14 amino acids. Trimming pared 3 bases from V and 5 bases from J, leaving 14 bases between. CDR3 nucleotide sequence: TGTGCCAGCAGTTTTGTCTGGGGGCCTGACGAGCAGTACCTC. It is translated as CASSFVWGPDEQYL.

As concerns this clonotype: This sequence may be a read error, since a much larger clone differs from it by one base. The chain uses TRBV5-1 and TRBJ2-5; D not certain. The last part of the DNA fits TRBJ2-7 better; the J call may be wrong. CDR3 size: 14 residues. Germline loops: CDR1 SGHRS, CDR2 YFSETQ. Here the CDR3 reads CASSLAGVFYEQYF. The CDR3 nucleotides read TGCGCCAGCAGCTTGGCCGGCGTTTTCTACGAGCAGTACTTC.

This chain connects TRBV27 to TRBJ2-1; D perhaps matches TRBD1 (5 bases). Trimming stripped 4 bases from V and 9 bases from J, with 13 bases between. CDR1 and CDR2 from the germline V gene are MNHEY and SMNVEV (reference sequence). This CDR3 is 13 amino acids long. Here the CDR3 reads CASSSSGSGEQFF. Here the CDR3 DNA reads TGTGCCAGCAGTTCCTCAGGGTCGGGTGAGCAGTTCTTC.